The 14 T cell receptor beta chains reported below all come from one sample, sequenced in a study of blood T cell repertoires in COVID-19. The protocol was immunoSEQ multiplex PCR, while the TCRdb copy is restricted to in-frame clones and leaves out a portion. In the table there are around 200,000 clones, 75% to 90% of which are singletons. Material for sequencing was peripheral blood. All receptors derive from a man in his 60s with acute or convalescent COVID-19.

V is TRBV7-2 and J is TRBJ2-7; D not certain. Germline V gene lookup returns CDR1 SGHTA and CDR2 FQGNSA. The ends were cut back, 5 bases at V and 6 bases at J, with 11 bases in the middle. The CDR3 has 12 amino acids. The CDR3 region has the DNA TGTGCCAGCAGCCCTGCCTCGGTCGAGCAGTACTTC. Residues: CASSPASVEQYF.

The CDR3: CASSLGLEGNTEAFF. CDR3 DNA: TGCGCCAGCAGTCTTGGCTTAGAGGGGAACACTGAAGCTTTCTTT. The V call is TRBV5-1, the J call TRBJ1-1; the D is unclear. Germline V gene sequence: CDR1 SGHRS, CDR2 YFSETQ. The CDR3 runs 15 residues. V was trimmed by 5 bases and J by 1 base, leaving 15 bases between them.

The chain combines TRBV27 with TRBJ1-1, with D uncertain. Germline V lookup: CDR1 MNHEY, CDR2 SMNVEV (reference sequence). The CDR3 totals 11 residues. V was pared by 7 bases and J by 1 base, with 4 bases between. In DNA, the CDR3 is TGTGCCAGCAACAAGAACACTGAAGCTTTCTTT. It is translated as CASNKNTEAFF.

This chain joins TRBV6-2 or TRBV6-3 and TRBJ1-5, with 10 positions matching TRBD1. Germline V lookup: CDR1 MNHEY, CDR2 SVGEGT. The V segment lost 4 bases and the J segment 6 bases; nucleotides outside the gene matches: 6. CDR3 size: 15 residues. This CDR3 is CASSSGTGVSQPQHF. DNA for the CDR3: TGTGCCAGCAGTTCCGGGACAGGGGTGAGTCAGCCCCAGCATTTT.

V is TRBV6-5 and J is TRBJ2-7; TRBD1 might be the D (6 bases). In germline, CDR1 is MNHEY, CDR2 SVGAGI. The length of the CDR3 is 15 residues. Trimming took off 8 bases at V and 6 bases at J, with 23 bases between the two ends. DNA of the CDR3: TGTGCCAGCGCGAAGCAGGGGCTGGCAGGGGCCGAGCAGTACTTC. Translation gives CASAKQGLAGAEQYF.

The V and J genes are TRBV6-5 and TRBJ1-5; possible D gene TRBD1, 6 bases. Trimming pared 3 bases from V and 2 bases from J, leaving 11 bases between. CDR3 length equals 15 residues. Germline values: CDR1 MNHEY, CDR2 SVGAGI. CDR3 region: CASSYQQGRNQPQHF. The CDR3 nucleotides are TGTGCCAGCAGTTATCAACAGGGTCGCAATCAGCCCCAGCATTTT.

The chain couples TRBV4-2 to TRBJ2-7; D uncertain. This CDR3 has 14 residues. With 4 bases removed from V and 2 bases from J, the gap between germline ends came to 12 bases. Germline values: CDR1 LGHNA, CDR2 YNFKEQ. CDR3 DNA sequence: TGTGCCAGCAGCCCCTTGGCGGTGGCCTACGAGCAGTACTTC. Encoded protein: CASSPLAVAYEQYF.

This clone was observed a few times. This sequence joins TRBV5-1 and TRBJ2-1, with a weak D call TRBD2 (5 bases). CDR3 length: 15 amino acids. Germline V gene data show CDR1 as SGHRS and CDR2 as YFSETQ. V was clipped by 5 bases and J by 0 bases, with 12 bases between them. CDR3 sequence (DNA): TGCGCCAGCAGGGTAGCGTTTAGCTCCTACAATGAGCAGTTCTTC. Translated, it gives CASRVAFSSYNEQFF.

The J gene is TRBJ2-2, the V gene TRBV19; 8 bases agree with TRBD1. V shed 6 bases, J shed 7 bases, and the junction held 10 bases outside the gene matches. Germline CDR1 and CDR2: LNHDA and SQIVND (reference sequence). This CDR3 contains 15 residues. Here the CDR3 reads CASRPIGTGGGELFF. The CDR3 DNA follows: TGTGCCAGTAGACCCATCGGGACAGGTGGCGGGGAGCTGTTTTTT.

This clone was found once. V is TRBV28 and J is TRBJ2-2; 8 positions agree with TRBD1. Per germline, CDR1 MDHEN and CDR2 SYDVKM. This CDR3 is built from 16 residues. Trimming cost V 4 bases and J 5 bases; bases outside gene matches: 9. In nucleotides, the CDR3 is TGTGCCAGCAGTTCTTCCGGGACAGGTCTAACCGGGGAGCTGTTTTTT. The encoded protein is CASSSSGTGLTGELFF.

J is TRBJ2-1 and V is TRBV11-2, with TRBD1 matching over 9 bases. The CDR3 spans 19 residues. Germline CDR1 SGHAT, CDR2 FQNNGV. V lost 1 base and J lost 5; bases outside the gene matches: 15. The CDR3 here is CASSLGRKGTGYINNEQFF. CDR3 nucleotides: TGTGCCAGCAGCTTAGGGAGAAAAGGGACAGGGTATATCAACAATGAGCAGTTCTTC.

The chain carries TRBV29-1 and TRBJ1-1; 8 bases fit TRBD1. Trimming cost V 7 bases and J 3 bases; bases outside gene matches: 7. The CDR3 extends over 13 amino acids. CDR1 and CDR2 from the germline V gene are SQVTM and ANQGSEA. This CDR3 reads CSGTGQFHTEAFF. Written as DNA, the CDR3 is TGCAGCGGGACAGGGCAATTCCACACTGAAGCTTTCTTT.

The table lists this clone with a few counts. This chain joins TRBV27 and TRBJ1-5; maybe TRBD1 (5 bases). This CDR3 has 13 residues. Trimming left V 5 bases short and J 3 bases short, with 8 bases between. CDR1 is MNHEY, CDR2 SMNVEV, per germline (reference sequence). The CDR3 spells CASSGRVNQPQHF. The DNA for the CDR3 is TGTGCCAGCAGTGGCAGGGTCAATCAGCCCCAGCATTTT.

The chain uses TRBV7-2 and TRBJ1-3; D might be TRBD1 (6 bases). Looked up from germline, CDR1 is SGHTA and CDR2 is FQGNSA. V lost 2 bases, J lost 4 bases, and 9 bases lay in between. CDR3 length equals 14 residues. CDR3 residues: CASSLQGSGNTIYF. The DNA for the CDR3 is TGTGCCAGCAGCTTACAGGGGTCGGGAAACACCATATATTTT.